A single sample is the source of the 8 T cell receptor beta chains below, sequenced in a study of PD-L1 blockade in urothelial cancer. Time point denoted: peripheral blood 6 weeks after treatment start. Profiled with immunoSEQ multiplex PCR; TCRdb holds only in-frame clones, not every one. Of tens of thousands of clones in the sample, approximately 90% were seen once. The starting material was PBMCs, obtained around atezolizumab (anti-PD-L1) treatment. The receptors were gathered from a woman older than 75 with urothelial cancer.

This rearrangement joins TRBV7-9 to TRBJ2-2; D might be TRBD2 (6 bases). The CDR3 has 15 amino acids. CDR1 is SEHNR, CDR2 FQNEAQ, per germline (reference sequence). V was trimmed by 1 base and J by 3 bases, leaving 9 bases between them. The CDR3: CASSLGAGYTGELFF. As DNA, the CDR3 is TGTGCCAGCAGCTTAGGAGCGGGTTACACCGGGGAGCTGTTTTTT.

This clone was seen a single time. This sequence joins TRBV19 and TRBJ1-4, with D tentatively TRBD1 (6 bases). The CDR3 runs to 15 residues. Germline loops: CDR1 LNHDA, CDR2 SQIVND (reference sequence). The V gene lost 4 bases and the J gene lost 5 bases, with 14 bases spanning the gap. CDR3 region: CASSTRGLRNEKLFF. CDR3 bases: TGTGCCAGTAGTACCAGGGGTCTACGGAATGAAAAACTGTTTTTT.

The chain recombines TRBV2 with TRBJ1-5; D unclear. Trimming shortened V by 3 bases and J by 5 bases, and 5 bases separated the two germline ends. The CDR3 is made up of 12 amino acids. Germline V lookup: CDR1 SNHLY, CDR2 FYNNEI. The CDR3 sequence is CASSDSYQPQHF. The DNA of the CDR3 is TGTGCCAGCAGTGATTCTTATCAGCCCCAGCATTTT.

This rearrangement joins TRBV28 to TRBJ1-2, with D maybe TRBD1 (5 bases). The CDR3 contains 13 residues. With 7 bases removed from V and 2 bases from J, the gap between germline ends came to 11 bases. CDR1 and CDR2 from the germline V gene are MDHEN and SYDVKM. The CDR3 region is CASKEGHNYGYTF. CDR3 nucleotides: TGTGCCAGCAAGGAGGGGCACAACTATGGCTACACCTTC.

V gene TRBV21-1 combines with J gene TRBJ2-1; TRBD1 is the table's D call, not checked against the DNA. TRBV21-1 is a documented pseudogene. There are 15 residues in the CDR3. The CDR3 is CASSNRWRRTGEQFF. In nucleotides, the CDR3 is TGTGCCAGCAGCAACCGTTGGCGGCGGACAGGTGAGCAGTTCTTC.

The chain has TRBV19 and TRBJ2-2; the D gene is possibly TRBD1 (5 bases). Germline loops: CDR1 LNHDA, CDR2 SQIVND (reference sequence). The V end was cut by 2 bases, the J end by 0 bases, with 7 bases between. This CDR3 is built from 15 residues. In nucleotides, the CDR3 is TGTGCCAGTAGTATACGGACAACGAACACCGGGGAGCTGTTTTTT. It specifies CASSIRTTNTGELFF.

The chain links TRBV5-6 to TRBJ1-6; D is unclear. Germline lookup yields CDR1 SGHDT and CDR2 YYEEEE. Trimming removed 0 bases from V and 0 bases from J, with 7 bases in between. The CDR3 is made up of 16 amino acids. CDR3: CASSLDLSSYNSPLHF. The CDR3 DNA sequence: TGTGCCAGCAGCTTGGATTTGAGCTCCTATAATTCACCCCTCCACTTT.

This clone was recorded a few times. This chain joins TRBV5-1 and TRBJ2-1; weak D call: TRBD2 (6 bases). Germline V gene data show CDR1 as SGHRS and CDR2 as YFSETQ. Trimming removed 1 base at V and 0 bases at J, with 11 bases between. CDR3 length: 16 amino acids. The CDR3 bases are TGCGCCAGCAGCTTGAGCGGGCCGAGCTCCTACAATGAGCAGTTCTTC. Residues: CASSLSGPSSYNEQFF.